Shown below are 29 T cell receptor beta chains from a single sample sequenced in a study of OX40 agonist ivuxolimab in advanced cancers. Method: immunoSEQ multiplex PCR; TCRdb's copy keeps in-frame clones and lacks some. The table includes roughly 66,000 clones, 80% detected once. The source material was CD4+ or CD8+ T cells sorted from blood, sampled in a trial of the OX40 agonist ivuxolimab. Receptors were obtained from an adult with an advanced solid tumor such as melanoma, head and neck, liver or kidney cancer.

In DNA, the CDR3 is TGTGCCAGTAGCCCACGTCCCGGGACAGGGGCCGGAGCCAAAAACATTCAGTACTTC. It codes for CASSPRPGTGAGAKNIQYF. V gene TRBV19 combines with J gene TRBJ2-4, with 10 bases aligning to TRBD1. The ends lost 6 bases at V and 0 bases at J; junction bases unmatched: 14. This CDR3 is 19 amino acids long. CDR1 is LNHDA and CDR2 is SQIVND in the germline V gene (reference sequence).

By proportion, this clone is medium-sized. This chain joins TRBV25-1 and TRBJ1-2; 11 bases are shared with TRBD1. This CDR3 has 14 residues. Germline CDR1 reads MGHDK; CDR2 reads SYGVNS. J lost 4 bases, V lost 8 bases, and 6 bases had no gene match. CDR3 DNA sequence: TGTGCCAGCCAAAGGACAGGGGGCCGCTATGGCTACACCTTC. Its translation: CASQRTGGRYGYTF.

The rearrangement joins TRBV7-9 to TRBJ1-5; a weak D match, TRBD1 (5 bases). V dropped 7 bases and J dropped 11 bases, with 24 bases sitting between them. Per germline, CDR1 SEHNR and CDR2 FQNEAQ (reference sequence). The CDR3 is 15 amino acids. CDR3 in DNA: TGTGCCAGCACCCGAAGTGGACAAACCGGTGGAGCCCAGCATTTT. Amino acid sequence: CASTRSGQTGGAQHF.

The gene calls are TRBV2 and TRBJ1-3, with a tentative D call TRBD1 (6 bases). V was clipped by 7 bases and J by 4 bases, with 17 bases between them. Germline V gives CDR1 SNHLY, CDR2 FYNNEI. The CDR3 totals 15 residues. The CDR3 coding sequence is TGTGCCAGCACTCAACAGGGATCATCCGGAAACACCATATATTTT. This encodes CASTQQGSSGNTIYF.

J is TRBJ1-5 and V is TRBV6-1; 7 nucleotides match TRBD1. Germline trimming cut 7 bases from V and 4 bases from J; bases unmatched to any gene: 10. Germline V gene lookup returns CDR1 MNHNS and CDR2 SASEGT. This CDR3 is built from 15 residues. In nucleotides, the CDR3 is TGTGCCAGCACCACGGGGACAGCCTCAAATCAGCCCCAGCATTTT. This sequence encodes CASTTGTASNQPQHF.

The chain employs TRBV19 and TRBJ1-2; weak D call: TRBD1 (5 bases). The length of the CDR3 is 13 residues. Germline V gene sequence: CDR1 LNHDA, CDR2 SQIVND (reference sequence). Trimming pared 4 bases from V and 1 base from J, leaving 7 bases between. In DNA form, the CDR3 reads TGTGCCAGTAGTACGGGGCGTAACTATGGCTACACCTTC. Amino acid sequence: CASSTGRNYGYTF.

V gene TRBV19 combines with J gene TRBJ2-1; D is uncertain. Trimming pared 0 bases from V and 7 bases from J, leaving 1 base between. The CDR3 consists of 11 residues. Germline V gives CDR1 LNHDA, CDR2 SQIVND (reference sequence). The CDR3, as DNA: TGTGCCAGTAGTATAGAAAATGAGCAGTTCTTC. Its translation is CASSIENEQFF.

This chain connects TRBV5-1 to TRBJ2-7; either TRBD1 or TRBD2 may fit D (7 bases each). Per the germline V gene, CDR1 is SGHRS and CDR2 is YFSETQ. V gave up 0 bases and J gave up 3 bases, with 16 bases separating them. This CDR3 comprises 16 residues. CDR3 in DNA: TGCGCCAGCAGCTTGGTCCTCACAGGGGAGGGCTACGAGCAGTACTTC. Protein sequence: CASSLVLTGEGYEQYF.

This clone was observed a few times. This chain uses TRBV6-1 with TRBJ2-4; D uncertain. CDR1 MNHNS and CDR2 SASEGT come from the germline V gene. The CDR3 consists of 12 residues. V shed 0 bases and J shed 7 bases, with 4 bases lying between them. For the CDR3, the DNA is TGTGCCAGCAGTGAAGCCGCCAACATTCAGTACTTC. The encoded protein is CASSEAANIQYF.

The chain recombines TRBV25-1 with TRBJ2-5, with TRBD1 matching 9 bases. The CDR3 sequence is 13 residues long. CDR1 is MGHDK, CDR2 SYGVNS, per germline. The V segment lost 8 bases and the J segment 5 bases; nucleotides outside the gene matches: 6. CDR3 protein: CASGTGSSETQYF. The CDR3 region has the DNA TGTGCCAGCGGGACAGGGAGTAGCGAGACCCAGTACTTC. Variable domain in full (rest from reference TRBV25-1 and TRBJ2-5): EADIYQTPRYLVIGTGKKITLECSQTMGHDKMYWYQQDPGMELHLIHYSYGVNSTEKGDLSSESTVSRIRTEHFPLTLESARPSHTSQYLCASGTGSSETQYFGPGTRLLVL.

The V and J genes are TRBV15 and TRBJ1-1; no reliable D call. Between the trimmed V and J ends, which lost 0 bases and 2 bases, there was a span of 10 bases. Germline CDR1 LNHNV, CDR2 YYDKDF (reference sequence). The length of the CDR3 is 15 residues. CDR3 DNA sequence: TGTGCCACCAGCAGAGATCGGAGGGAAAACACTGAAGCTTTCTTT. Its protein is CATSRDRRENTEAFF.

The chain employs TRBV19 and TRBJ1-2, with 8 bases matching TRBD1. The V segment lost 7 bases and the J segment 2 bases; nucleotides outside the gene matches: 12. The CDR3 totals 16 residues. From germline, CDR1 is LNHDA and CDR2 SQIVND (reference sequence). CDR3 amino acids: CASTSPGDRRNYGYTF. DNA for the CDR3: TGTGCCAGTACCTCGCCGGGGGACAGGAGGAACTATGGCTACACCTTC. The full variable domain, in which reference TRBV19 and TRBJ1-2 provide the parts outside the CDR3, is DGGITQSPKYLFRKEGQNVTLSCEQNLNHDAMYWYRQDPGQGLRLIYYSQIVNDFQKGDIAEGYSVSREKKESFPLTVTSAQKNPTAFYLCASTSPGDRRNYGYTFGSGTRLTVV.

Only a few counts were recorded for this clone. This chain links TRBV19 with TRBJ1-4, with a weak D call TRBD1 (5 bases). Germline V gene lookup returns CDR1 LNHDA and CDR2 SQIVND (reference sequence). Trimming stripped 8 bases from V and 5 bases from J, with 18 bases between. This CDR3 has 15 amino acids. The CDR3 spells CASGGRTLGNEKLFF. CDR3 bases: TGTGCCAGTGGGGGTAGGACACTCGGAAATGAAAAACTGTTTTTT.

As concerns this clone: The same CDR3 also results from other DNA sequences found in this sample. The chain is built from TRBV30 and TRBJ1-2; the D is unclear. The CDR3 covers 11 residues. Trimming cost V 0 bases and J 8 bases, with 7 bases left between them. In germline, CDR1 is GTSNPN, CDR2 SVGIG (reference sequence). The CDR3 loop is CAWSVIGGYTF. The CDR3 DNA reads TGTGCCTGGAGTGTGATAGGCGGCTACACCTTC.

The rearrangement uses TRBV2 and TRBJ1-5; D gene unclear. The CDR3 covers 13 residues. The V end lost 4 bases, the J end lost 1 base, and 5 bases lay between the germline ends. CDR1 is SNHLY and CDR2 is FYNNEI in the germline V gene. This CDR3 is CASSVDSNQPQHF. In nucleotides, the CDR3 is TGTGCCAGCAGTGTGGACAGCAATCAGCCCCAGCATTTT.

This CDR3 reads CASSLGDGTNTGELFF. CDR3 DNA: TGCGCCAGCAGCTTGGGGGACGGTACTAACACCGGGGAGCTGTTTTTT. V and J are TRBV5-1 and TRBJ2-2; D possibly matches TRBD1 or TRBD2 (5 bases each). V lost 0 bases to trimming and J lost 2 bases, with 11 bases between them. The CDR3 spans 16 residues. The V gene's germline CDR1 is SGHRS and CDR2 YFSETQ.

This clone was detected only a few times. The chain links TRBV30 to TRBJ1-1, with D possibly being TRBD1 (5 bases). Trimming removed 1 base from V and 2 bases from J, with 11 bases in between. CDR3 size: 14 residues. The germline gives CDR1 GTSNPN, CDR2 SVGIG (reference sequence). The CDR3 spells CAWSAAGGNTEAFF. The CDR3 DNA follows: TGTGCCTGGAGTGCTGCTGGGGGAAACACTGAAGCTTTCTTT.

This chain joins TRBV30 and TRBJ2-1, with 7 nucleotides matching TRBD2. The germline V gene has CDR1 GTSNPN and CDR2 SVGIG (reference sequence). This CDR3 has 13 residues. V was pared by 0 bases and J by 4 bases, with 0 bases of the junction left unmatched. The CDR3 DNA reads TGTGCCTGGAGTGTAGCGGGGTACAATGAGCAGTTCTTC. This sequence encodes CAWSVAGYNEQFF. Supplemented by reference TRBV30 and TRBJ2-1, the full variable domain reads SQTIHQWPATLVQPVGSPLSLECTVEGTSNPNLYWYRQAAGRGLQLLFYSVGIGQISSEVPQNLSASRPQDRQFILSSKKLLLSDSGFYLCAWSVAGYNEQFFGPGTRLTVL.

CDR3 in DNA: TGTGCCAGCAGCCCCTCATACACCGGGGAGCTGTTTTTT. Protein sequence: CASSPSYTGELFF. This rearrangement joins TRBV11-2 to TRBJ2-2; D is ambiguous. Trimming removed 5 bases at V and 3 bases at J, with 7 bases between. The CDR3 runs 13 residues. Germline V gene sequence: CDR1 SGHAT, CDR2 FQNNGV.

V usage is TRBV6-6 and J usage is TRBJ2-7, with 11 bases that match TRBD1. The germline V gene encodes CDR1 MNHNY and CDR2 SVGAGI (reference sequence). The CDR3 has 16 residues. The V and J ends lost 2 bases and 3 bases, in that order; junction bases with no gene match: 6. The CDR3 DNA reads TGTGCCAGCAGTTACCCAGAAGGGACAGGGGGCTACGAGCAGTACTTC. This codes for CASSYPEGTGGYEQYF.

The CDR3 loop is CASSLTDFNEAFF. CDR3 in DNA: TGTGCCAGCAGCCTGACAGACTTTAATGAAGCTTTCTTT. The genes are TRBV5-5 and TRBJ1-1; perhaps TRBD1 as D (5 bases). Trimming removed 4 bases from V and 7 bases from J, with 14 bases in between. Per germline, CDR1 SGHKS and CDR2 YYEKEE (reference sequence). The CDR3 totals 13 residues.

The chain has TRBV19 and TRBJ2-2, with 7 bases that match TRBD2. This CDR3 spans 18 amino acids. Per the germline V gene, CDR1 is LNHDA and CDR2 is SQIVND (reference sequence). Trimming at V came to 3 bases and at J to 2 bases, leaving 12 bases not matched to a gene. The CDR3, as DNA: TGTGCCAGTAGTATTCCTAGCGGCCCGACGATTAACACCGGGGAGCTGTTTTTT. Protein sequence: CASSIPSGPTINTGELFF.

The rearrangement links TRBV19 to TRBJ1-2, with D hard to call. With 2 bases removed from V and 7 bases from J, the gap between germline ends came to 20 bases. Germline V CDR1 and CDR2: LNHDA, SQIVND (reference sequence). The CDR3 is 16 amino acids. CDR3 bases: TGTGCCAGTAGTATATTAACCCTTCGAGCGGCAGGTGGCTACACCTTC. It codes for CASSILTLRAAGGYTF.

This clone is a singleton in its sample. V gene TRBV21-1 combines with J gene TRBJ2-2. TRBV21-1 is a pseudogene segment. The CDR3 spans 17 residues. The DNA of the CDR3 is TGTGCCAGCAGCCCGGAGGGCCGAGGGGGTAACACCGGGGAGCTGTTTTTT. Translated: CASSPEGRGGNTGELFF.

The chain links TRBV25-1 to TRBJ2-3; D might be TRBD2 (6 bases). This CDR3 contains 15 residues. Germline CDR1 and CDR2: MGHDK and SYGVNS. The ends were cut back, 4 bases at V and 4 bases at J, with 15 bases in the middle. The CDR3 DNA sequence: TGTGCCAGCAGTGCCTGGGGGGAAGGGGCAGATACGCAGTATTTT. Translating it yields CASSAWGEGADTQYF.

The chain uses TRBV7-2 and TRBJ2-7; perhaps D is TRBD1 or TRBD2 (5 bases each). The CDR3 runs 15 residues. CDR1 and CDR2 (germline): SGHTA, FQGNSA. V was cut by 2 bases and J by 0 bases, with 11 bases left in between. CDR3 loop: CASSLPEGFSYEQYF. The CDR3, as DNA: TGTGCCAGCAGCTTACCCGAGGGGTTCTCCTACGAGCAGTACTTC.

This clone was detected once. V gene TRBV7-2 combines with J gene TRBJ2-2; the match to TRBD2 covers 9 bases. Losses at the gene ends were 3 bases for V and 0 bases for J; bases not matched to a gene: 11. Germline assignment: CDR1 SGHTA and CDR2 FQGNSA. The CDR3 covers 19 residues. The CDR3 DNA reads as TGTGCCAGCAGCTTCCAGCCGACTAGCGGATTCGCGAACACCGGGGAGCTGTTTTTT. Residues: CASSFQPTSGFANTGELFF.

This chain uses TRBV7-8 with TRBJ2-1, with D uncertain. CDR3 length: 16 amino acids. Trimming left V 6 bases short and J 0 bases short, with 15 bases between. Per the germline V gene, CDR1 is SGHVS and CDR2 is FQNEAQ. CDR3 protein: CASRILRVSSYNEQFF. The CDR3 DNA sequence: TGTGCCAGCAGGATCTTAAGGGTGAGCTCCTACAATGAGCAGTTCTTC.

This clone came up once. The chain combines TRBV19 with TRBJ2-6; TRBD1 might be the D (6 bases). V shed 5 bases and J shed 1 base, with 18 bases lying between them. Germline CDR1 LNHDA, CDR2 SQIVND (reference sequence). This CDR3 spans 18 amino acids. CDR3 residues: CASSPQGIHLSGANVLTF. The CDR3 nucleotides read TGTGCCAGTAGTCCACAGGGTATTCATTTATCTGGGGCCAACGTCCTGACTTTC.